A selection of T cell receptor beta chains follows, all from one sample in a study of vaccination and CD4 T cells after COVID-19. For these receptors, no antigen is known. MiXCR, applied by TCRdb to the PCR reads, yields one record per CDR3 protein. The table includes more than 9,500 distinct CDR3 sequences, 50% detected once. The source material was CD4+ T cells from blood, cultured in vitro. Source of these receptors: a human donor who had recovered from COVID-19. The CDR3 runs from the conserved cysteine through the conserved F or W. D genes are given only for firm matches. Part of the rows lack a size; the others show once, few, many or a class for expanded clones.

j_gene: TRBJ2-5; v_gene: TRBV25-1; abundance: once; d_gene: -; CDR3aa: CASSEPGQETQYF; CDR3nt: TGTGCCAGCAGTGAACCGGGACAAGAGACCCAGTACTTC
j_gene: TRBJ2-3; v_gene: TRBV6-1; abundance: few; d_gene: -; CDR3aa: CASSRQNTQYF; CDR3nt: TGTGCCAGCAGCCGGCAAAATACGCAGTATTTT
j_gene: TRBJ1-5; v_gene: TRBV2; abundance: -; d_gene: -; CDR3aa: CASRVGWTDNQPQHF; CDR3nt: TGTGCCAGCAGAGTAGGATGGACGGATAATCAGCCCCAGCATTTT
j_gene: TRBJ1-2; v_gene: TRBV28; abundance: -; d_gene: -; CDR3aa: CASRRRLQGNGYTF; CDR3nt: TGTGCCAGCAGACGGCGCTTACAGGGTAACGGCTACACCTTC
j_gene: TRBJ2-2; v_gene: TRBV20-1; abundance: -; d_gene: -; CDR3aa: CSARGDPAFSGELFF; CDR3nt: TGCAGTGCTAGGGGGGACCCGGCATTCTCCGGGGAGCTGTTTTTT
j_gene: TRBJ2-1; v_gene: TRBV10-1; abundance: -; d_gene: -; CDR3aa: CASSESGTRVNNEQFF; CDR3nt: TGCGCCAGCAGTGAGTCGGGAACTAGAGTCAACAATGAGCAGTTCTTC
j_gene: TRBJ1-1; v_gene: TRBV7-9; abundance: -; d_gene: -; CDR3aa: CASGASNPNTEAFF; CDR3nt: TGTGCCAGCGGAGCCTCGAACCCGAACACTGAAGCTTTCTTT
j_gene: TRBJ1-6; v_gene: TRBV19; abundance: -; d_gene: -; CDR3aa: CASKEAGNNSPLHF; CDR3nt: TGTGCCAGTAAGGAGGCAGGCAATAATTCACCCCTCCACTTT
j_gene: TRBJ2-3; v_gene: TRBV20-1; abundance: -; d_gene: TRBD2; CDR3aa: CSATSGMYITDTQYF; CDR3nt: TGCAGTGCTACGAGCGGGATGTATATCACAGATACGCAGTATTTT
j_gene: TRBJ2-7; v_gene: TRBV10-3; abundance: -; d_gene: TRBD1; CDR3aa: CAIRDRGPHEQYF; CDR3nt: TGTGCCATCAGGGACAGGGGCCCCCACGAGCAGTACTTC
j_gene: TRBJ1-6; v_gene: TRBV6-1; abundance: -; d_gene: -; CDR3aa: CASRRGIHNSPLHF; CDR3nt: TGTGCCAGCAGGAGGGGAATCCATAATTCACCCCTCCACTTT
j_gene: TRBJ1-6; v_gene: TRBV6-5; abundance: once; d_gene: -; CDR3aa: CASSFVRGNSPLHF; CDR3nt: TGTGCCAGCAGTTTCGTCCGAGGGAATTCACCCCTCCACTTT
j_gene: TRBJ2-5; v_gene: TRBV20-1; abundance: few; d_gene: TRBD2; CDR3aa: CSVLAGRSQETQYF; CDR3nt: TGCAGTGTCTTAGCGGGACGGTCCCAAGAGACCCAGTACTTC
j_gene: TRBJ1-5; v_gene: TRBV20-1; abundance: few; d_gene: -; CDR3aa: CSARVGAGNQPQHF; CDR3nt: TGCAGTGCTAGAGTGGGGGCGGGGAATCAGCCCCAGCATTTT
j_gene: TRBJ2-5; v_gene: TRBV20-1; abundance: once; d_gene: -; CDR3aa: CSASRDKEKQETQYF; CDR3nt: TGCAGTGCTAGTAGGGACAAAGAAAAGCAAGAGACCCAGTACTTC
j_gene: TRBJ2-1; v_gene: TRBV24-1; abundance: -; d_gene: -; CDR3aa: CATSDLPDYRQFF; CDR3nt: TGTGCCACCAGTGATTTGCCCGACTATCGGCAGTTCTTC
j_gene: TRBJ1-5; v_gene: TRBV6-1; abundance: -; d_gene: TRBD1; CDR3aa: CASSRDRALNSNQPQHF; CDR3nt: TGTGCCAGCAGTAGGGACAGGGCCCTAAATAGCAATCAGCCCCAGCATTTT
j_gene: TRBJ2-7; v_gene: TRBV9; abundance: -; d_gene: -; CDR3aa: CASSPDPLSYEQYF; CDR3nt: TGTGCCAGCAGCCCAGATCCTCTGAGCTACGAGCAGTACTTC
j_gene: TRBJ1-1; v_gene: TRBV2; abundance: -; d_gene: -; CDR3aa: CASSADGMNTEAFF; CDR3nt: TGTGCCAGCAGTGCAGACGGGATGAACACTGAAGCTTTCTTT
j_gene: TRBJ2-1; v_gene: TRBV20-1; abundance: -; d_gene: -; CDR3aa: CSAILLGAGASNEQFF; CDR3nt: TGCAGTGCTATCCTTCTCGGGGCTGGGGCCTCTAATGAGCAGTTCTTC
j_gene: TRBJ2-2; v_gene: TRBV10-1; abundance: few; d_gene: TRBD1; CDR3aa: CASGQAGTGELFF; CDR3nt: TGCGCCAGTGGACAGGCCGGGACCGGGGAGCTGTTTTTT
j_gene: TRBJ1-5; v_gene: TRBV19; abundance: -; d_gene: -; CDR3aa: CASSKGQSYNQPQHF; CDR3nt: TGTGCCAGTAGTAAGGGACAAAGTTACAATCAGCCCCAGCATTTT
j_gene: TRBJ2-5; v_gene: TRBV20-1; abundance: -; d_gene: -; CDR3aa: CSARPQETQYF; CDR3nt: TGCAGTGCCCGACCCCAGGAGACCCAGTACTTC
j_gene: TRBJ1-1; v_gene: TRBV14; abundance: -; d_gene: -; CDR3aa: CASSHSTEAFF; CDR3nt: TGTGCCAGCAGCCATAGCACTGAAGCTTTCTTT
j_gene: TRBJ2-1; v_gene: TRBV21-1; abundance: -; d_gene: -; CDR3aa: CASSTSGSNEQFF; CDR3nt: TGTGCCAGCAGCACTAGCGGGAGCAATGAGCAGTTCTTC
j_gene: TRBJ1-2; v_gene: TRBV11-2; abundance: -; d_gene: -; CDR3aa: CASSLGPGTQYGYTF; CDR3nt: TGTGCCAGCAGCTTAGGCCCAGGGACTCAATATGGCTACACCTTC
j_gene: TRBJ2-2; v_gene: TRBV19; abundance: -; d_gene: -; CDR3aa: CASSMAGRDTGELFF; CDR3nt: TGTGCCAGTAGTATGGCGGGGCGGGACACCGGGGAGCTGTTTTTT
j_gene: TRBJ2-4; v_gene: TRBV6-5; abundance: few; d_gene: -; CDR3aa: CASSYLADREGIQYF; CDR3nt: TGTGCCAGCAGTTACTTAGCTGACAGGGAGGGCATTCAGTACTTC
j_gene: TRBJ2-1; v_gene: TRBV11-2; abundance: -; d_gene: TRBD2; CDR3aa: CASSPIEGRADNEQFF; CDR3nt: TGTGCCAGCAGCCCCATAGAGGGGAGGGCCGACAATGAGCAGTTCTTC
j_gene: TRBJ2-3; v_gene: TRBV4-1; abundance: once; d_gene: -; CDR3aa: CASSQRGSTDTQYF; CDR3nt: TGCGCCAGCAGCCAACGAGGGAGCACAGATACGCAGTATTTT
j_gene: TRBJ2-5; v_gene: TRBV20-1; abundance: medium-sized; d_gene: -; CDR3aa: CSAAGQTQETQYF; CDR3nt: TGCAGTGCAGCGGGACAAACACAAGAGACCCAGTACTTC
j_gene: TRBJ2-3; v_gene: TRBV7-9; abundance: -; d_gene: -; CDR3aa: CASSLPSITTDTQYF; CDR3nt: TGTGCCAGCAGCCTCCCATCGATAACCACAGATACGCAGTATTTT
j_gene: TRBJ2-3; v_gene: TRBV9; abundance: once; d_gene: -; CDR3aa: CASSASTGLDTQYF; CDR3nt: TGTGCCAGCAGCGCAAGTACAGGGTTAGATACGCAGTATTTT
j_gene: TRBJ1-1; v_gene: TRBV2; abundance: -; d_gene: -; CDR3aa: CASSDRGNTEAFF; CDR3nt: TGTGCCAGCAGTGATCGAGGGAACACTGAAGCTTTCTTT
j_gene: TRBJ2-1; v_gene: TRBV3-1; abundance: -; d_gene: TRBD1; CDR3aa: CATVSGGYEQFF; CDR3nt: TGTGCCACCGTGTCAGGGGGCTATGAGCAGTTCTTC
j_gene: TRBJ2-5; v_gene: TRBV10-3; abundance: -; d_gene: -; CDR3aa: CAISESGDQETQYF; CDR3nt: TGTGCCATCAGTGAGTCCGGGGACCAAGAGACCCAGTACTTC
j_gene: TRBJ2-5; v_gene: TRBV2; abundance: -; d_gene: -; CDR3aa: CASSDQTQYF; CDR3nt: TGTGCCAGCAGTGATCAGACCCAGTACTTC
j_gene: TRBJ2-2; v_gene: TRBV28; abundance: -; d_gene: -; CDR3aa: CASSLVARTTGELFF; CDR3nt: TGTGCCAGCAGTTTAGTAGCGAGAACCACCGGGGAGCTGTTTTTT
j_gene: TRBJ2-3; v_gene: TRBV20-1; abundance: -; d_gene: -; CDR3aa: CSARASISTDTQYF; CDR3nt: TGCAGTGCTAGGGCCTCTATCTCCACAGATACGCAGTATTTT
j_gene: TRBJ2-7; v_gene: TRBV20-1; abundance: -; d_gene: TRBD2; CDR3aa: CSASLIASGSYEQYF; CDR3nt: TGCAGTGCTAGCCTGATTGCTAGCGGGAGTTACGAGCAGTACTTC
j_gene: TRBJ2-1; v_gene: TRBV20-1; abundance: -; d_gene: TRBD2; CDR3aa: CSAPERDYNEQFF; CDR3nt: TGCAGTGCTCCCGAGCGGGACTACAATGAGCAGTTCTTC
j_gene: TRBJ1-5; v_gene: TRBV29-1; abundance: -; d_gene: -; CDR3aa: CSVKFSGGGNQPQHF; CDR3nt: TGCAGCGTTAAGTTTTCGGGGGGCGGCAATCAGCCCCAGCATTTT
j_gene: TRBJ1-5; v_gene: TRBV6-2/TRBV6-3; abundance: -; d_gene: TRBD1; CDR3aa: CASSRTGGYSNQPQHF; CDR3nt: TGTGCCAGCAGCCGAACAGGGGGCTATAGCAATCAGCCCCAGCATTTT
j_gene: TRBJ1-3; v_gene: TRBV20-1; abundance: -; d_gene: TRBD1; CDR3aa: CSAEVRDRGGNTIYF; CDR3nt: TGCAGTGCTGAAGTCCGGGACAGGGGTGGAAACACCATATATTTT
j_gene: TRBJ2-7; v_gene: TRBV29-1; abundance: -; d_gene: -; CDR3aa: CSVGRGSYEQYF; CDR3nt: TGCAGCGTTGGTCGAGGGTCCTACGAGCAGTACTTC
j_gene: TRBJ2-3; v_gene: TRBV5-1; abundance: -; d_gene: -; CDR3aa: CASRTGGTVDTQYF; CDR3nt: TGCGCCAGCAGGACGGGGGGGACAGTAGATACGCAGTATTTT
j_gene: TRBJ1-1; v_gene: TRBV6-2/TRBV6-3; abundance: few; d_gene: -; CDR3aa: CASSRPQNTEAFF; CDR3nt: TGTGCCAGCAGTAGACCTCAGAACACTGAAGCTTTCTTT
j_gene: TRBJ2-7; v_gene: TRBV6-1; abundance: once; d_gene: -; CDR3aa: CASSGVISYEQYF; CDR3nt: TGTGCCAGCAGTGGGGTCATCTCCTACGAGCAGTACTTC
j_gene: TRBJ2-3; v_gene: TRBV27; abundance: few; d_gene: -; CDR3aa: CASRLTPNTDTQYF; CDR3nt: TGTGCCAGCAGATTAACACCGAACACAGATACGCAGTATTTT
j_gene: TRBJ1-2; v_gene: TRBV28; abundance: -; d_gene: -; CDR3aa: CASSYPSRGSGYTF; CDR3nt: TGTGCCAGCAGTTACCCGTCCAGGGGTAGCGGCTACACCTTC
j_gene: TRBJ1-3; v_gene: TRBV21-1; abundance: -; d_gene: -; CDR3aa: CATSPGAPGVVTIYF; CDR3nt: TGTGCCACCTCCCCTGGGGCCCCCGGGGTTGTCACCATATATTTT
j_gene: TRBJ2-4; v_gene: TRBV2; abundance: -; d_gene: -; CDR3aa: CASSPTPLLAKNIQYF; CDR3nt: TGTGCCAGCAGCCCTACTCCTTTACTTGCCAAAAACATTCAGTACTTC
j_gene: TRBJ1-2; v_gene: TRBV7-8; abundance: -; d_gene: TRBD1; CDR3aa: CASKYSGGHRGRFYGYTF; CDR3nt: TGTGCCAGCAAATATTCTGGGGGGCACAGGGGGCGGTTCTATGGCTACACCTTC
j_gene: TRBJ1-2; v_gene: TRBV6-1; abundance: -; d_gene: TRBD1; CDR3aa: CASSEAPRTGRDYGYTF; CDR3nt: TGTGCCAGCAGTGAAGCGCCTCGGACAGGGCGTGACTATGGCTACACCTTC
j_gene: TRBJ2-1; v_gene: TRBV7-9; abundance: -; d_gene: TRBD1; CDR3aa: CASSLDTQGGNYNEQFF; CDR3nt: TGTGCCAGCAGCTTAGACACACAGGGGGGAAACTACAATGAGCAGTTCTTC
j_gene: TRBJ2-1; v_gene: TRBV20-1; abundance: -; d_gene: TRBD1; CDR3aa: CSASRGYNEQFF; CDR3nt: TGCAGTGCTAGCAGGGGGTACAATGAGCAGTTCTTC
j_gene: TRBJ2-7; v_gene: TRBV7-2; abundance: -; d_gene: -; CDR3aa: CASSLAVGYEQYF; CDR3nt: TGTGCCAGCAGCTTGGCAGTTGGTTACGAGCAGTACTTC